Here is one T cell receptor beta chain with its context. Treatment defined: some 19 received Ad26.COV2.S at low or high dose, single or two shots; 5 received placebo; per-sample allocation not given. All samples were drawn on day 63, counting from the first vaccine or placebo injection. Donor was an adult aged 18-55 years in Boston. This entry is derived from a study of Ad26.COV2.S vaccination and SARS-CoV-2 variants. Across the study: The study gave Ad26.COV2.S intramuscularly, once or twice 56 days apart.

Produced via immunoSEQ multiplex PCR; TCRdb's table is partial and in-frame only. Found here are fewer than 800,000 clones, approximately 88% of them singletons; the top ten hold approximately 1.5%. Germline V CDR1 and CDR2: SEHNR, FQNEAQ (reference sequence). The CDR3 is made up of 12 amino acids. Deletions cut 3 bases from V and 5 bases from J, with 7 bases between. The chain joins TRBV7-9 to TRBJ2-5; D call uncertain. The sample consisted of peripheral blood, taken in a trial of Ad26.COV2.S vaccine versus placebo. This clonotype was sampled from a person between 18 and 60 years old who received the Ad26.COV2.S COVID-19 vaccine or a placebo. CDR3 amino acids: CASSFLGETQYF. CDR3 coding DNA: TGTGCCAGCAGCTTCCTGGGGGAGACCCAGTACTTC.